Shown below are 24 T cell receptor beta chains from a single sample sequenced in a study of blood T cell repertoires in COVID-19. Repertoires were generated with immunoSEQ multiplex PCR, while TCRdb's copy carries only in-frame clones and drops some. The sample has about 30,000 clones; about 80% are singletons. Source material: peripheral blood. The receptors derive from a human donor in a cohort sampled during active COVID-19.

The gene calls are TRBV6-5 and TRBJ2-5; 7 bases fit TRBD2. This CDR3 comprises 15 residues. J gave up 5 bases and V 1 base, and 7 bases lay outside the gene matches. In germline, CDR1 is MNHEY, CDR2 SVGAGI. The CDR3 reads CASSYWEGSWETQYF. The CDR3 DNA follows: TGTGCCAGCAGTTACTGGGAGGGGAGTTGGGAGACCCAGTACTTC.

CDR3 coding DNA: TGTGCCAGCAGCTTAAGGGGCTTACATGGCTACACCTTC. Residues: CASSLRGLHGYTF. J is TRBJ1-2 and V is TRBV7-8, with D perhaps TRBD1 (5 bases). This CDR3 spans 13 amino acids. Germline loops: CDR1 SGHVS, CDR2 FQNEAQ. Trimming removed 2 bases from V and 6 bases from J, with 10 bases in between. The variable domain in full, with the rest retrieved from reference TRBV7-8 and TRBJ1-2, is GAGVSQSPRYKVAKRGQDVALRCDPISGHVSLFWYQQALGQGPEFLTYFQNEAQLDKSGLPSDRFFAERPEGSVSTLKIQRTQQEDSAVYLCASSLRGLHGYTFGSGTRLTVV.

The V and J genes are TRBV18 and TRBJ2-5; 7 nucleotides align to TRBD1. This CDR3 contains 17 residues. In germline, CDR1 is KGHSH, CDR2 LQKENI. V lost 1 base, J lost 5 bases, and 13 bases stayed unmatched. The CDR3 DNA follows: TGTGCCAGCTCACCACTACCGCCGACAGGGCCCGGGGAGACCCAGTACTTC. Amino acid sequence: CASSPLPPTGPGETQYF.

V and J are TRBV12-5 and TRBJ2-7, with a weak D call TRBD1 (5 bases). V dropped 7 bases and J dropped 3 bases, with 16 bases sitting between them. This CDR3 spans 14 amino acids. Germline V gene data show CDR1 as LGHNT and CDR2 as FRNRAP. Here the CDR3 reads CASVRRQYFYEQYF. For the CDR3, the DNA is TGTGCTAGTGTACGCCGACAGTACTTCTACGAGCAGTACTTC.

This sequence joins TRBV19 and TRBJ2-7; 12 bases fit TRBD2. The CDR3 spans 16 residues. Germline assignment: CDR1 LNHDA and CDR2 SQIVND (reference sequence). The V and J ends lost 4 bases and 3 bases, in that order; junction bases with no gene match: 7. The chain's CDR3 is CASSTTSGGHIYEQYF. CDR3 DNA: TGTGCCAGTAGTACCACTAGCGGGGGGCACATCTACGAGCAGTACTTC.

The rearrangement joins TRBV2 to TRBJ1-2; 7 bases are a match to TRBD1. The CDR3 is 12 residues long. The V and J ends lost 11 bases and 7 bases, in that order; junction bases with no gene match: 10. Germline V lookup: CDR1 SNHLY, CDR2 FYNNEI. The CDR3 DNA follows: TGTGCCGGATCAGACAGGGTGGGTGGCTACACCTTC. The encoded protein is CAGSDRVGGYTF.

This clone was detected once. The chain carries TRBV5-4 and TRBJ2-4; D remains unclear. V shed 2 bases and J shed 5 bases, with 11 bases lying between them. Per the germline V gene, CDR1 is SGHNT and CDR2 is YYREEE (reference sequence). The CDR3 extends over 14 amino acids. The CDR3 nucleotides read TGTGCCAGCAGCTTCCTAGGTAGTGAAAACATTCAGTACTTC. Its translation is CASSFLGSENIQYF. The whole variable domain, remainder taken from reference TRBV5-4 and TRBJ2-4, is ETGVTQSPTHLIKTRGQQVTLRCSSQSGHNTVSWYQQALGQGPQFIFQYYREEENGRGNFPPRFSGLQFPNYSSELNVNALELDDSALYLCASSFLGSENIQYFGAGTRLSVL.

The chain couples TRBV7-2 to TRBJ2-2, with TRBD2 as a possible D gene (6 bases). This CDR3 contains 13 residues. CDR1 and CDR2 from the germline V gene are SGHTA and FQGNSA. The germline V and J ends were trimmed by 8 bases and 5 bases, with 12 bases remaining between them. The CDR3 loop is CASRRERTGELFF. CDR3 nucleotides: TGTGCCAGCCGGAGGGAGAGGACCGGGGAGCTGTTTTTT.

The V and J genes are TRBV19 and TRBJ2-3, with D unclear. CDR3 length equals 13 residues. Trimming cost V 7 bases and J 2 bases, with 10 bases left between them. Germline-derived CDR1 and CDR2 are LNHDA and SQIVND (reference sequence). The CDR3 DNA sequence: TGTGCCAGTAAATGGAGTGTCACAGATACGCAGTATTTT. It encodes CASKWSVTDTQYF.

DNA for the CDR3: TGTGCCAGCAGTGAGACAGGGGTAACCTACGAGCAGTACTTC. Translating gives CASSETGVTYEQYF. This rearrangement joins TRBV6-1 to TRBJ2-7, with TRBD1 matching over 8 bases. CDR1 is MNHNS and CDR2 is SASEGT in the germline V gene. Germline trimming cut 3 bases from V and 2 bases from J; bases unmatched to any gene: 3. CDR3 length: 14 amino acids.

The chain carries TRBV6-5 and TRBJ1-2; D possibly corresponds to TRBD1 (6 bases). The germline V gene has CDR1 MNHEY and CDR2 SVGAGI. V was clipped by 2 bases and J by 2 bases, with 6 bases between them. CDR3 size: 13 residues. Here the CDR3 DNA reads TGTGCCAGCAGTTACGGACAGAACTATGGCTACACCTTC. It translates to CASSYGQNYGYTF.

V and J are TRBV7-2 and TRBJ1-1; D is possibly TRBD1 (6 bases). This CDR3 spans 13 amino acids. With 3 bases removed from V and 4 bases from J, the gap between germline ends came to 9 bases. The germline V gene has CDR1 SGHTA and CDR2 FQGNSA. In nucleotides, the CDR3 is TGTGCCAGCAGCTTGGGGGCGGTCACTGAAGCTTTCTTT. Translation: CASSLGAVTEAFF.

This chain uses TRBV19 with TRBJ1-2, with D unclear. This CDR3 contains 17 residues. CDR1 and CDR2 (germline): LNHDA, SQIVND (reference sequence). Trimming shortened V by 3 bases and J by 0 bases, and 17 bases separated the two germline ends. CDR3 in DNA: TGTGCCAGTAGTATGAATAACTGGGCAGATGCTAACTATGGCTACACCTTC. Translated: CASSMNNWADANYGYTF. Full variable domain (outside the CDR3, taken from reference TRBV19 and TRBJ1-2): DGGITQSPKYLFRKEGQNVTLSCEQNLNHDAMYWYRQDPGQGLRLIYYSQIVNDFQKGDIAEGYSVSREKKESFPLTVTSAQKNPTAFYLCASSMNNWADANYGYTFGSGTRLTVV.

J is TRBJ1-1 and V is TRBV18, with 9 bases aligning to TRBD1. The V segment lost 2 bases and the J segment 5 bases; nucleotides outside the gene matches: 3. Germline V lookup: CDR1 KGHSH, CDR2 LQKENI. This CDR3 is built from 14 residues. DNA of the CDR3: TGTGCCAGCTCACCAGGGACAGGGAGAACTGAAGCTTTCTTT. It is translated as CASSPGTGRTEAFF.

This clone showed up just once. The chain uses TRBV6-5 and TRBJ2-7, with TRBD2 identical over 11 bases. V lost 10 bases, J lost 6 bases, and 11 bases stayed unmatched. The germline CDR1 and CDR2 sequences are MNHEY and SVGAGI. The CDR3 totals 14 residues. The CDR3 bases are TGTGCCAACGGAGGTAGCGGGAGGGCCCGCGAGCAGTACTTC. This codes for CANGGSGRAREQYF.

This clone was found a few times. The V and J genes are TRBV18 and TRBJ1-1; 9 bases agree with TRBD1. CDR3 length: 16 residues. CDR1 KGHSH and CDR2 LQKENI come from the germline V gene. V gave up 6 bases and J gave up 8 bases; unmatched junction bases: 16. In DNA, the CDR3 is TGTGCCAGCTCTGTGCGTGGAAGCGACAGGGGGACGGAAGCTTTCTTT. Encoded protein: CASSVRGSDRGTEAFF.

V usage is TRBV5-6 and J usage is TRBJ2-7, with D perhaps matching TRBD1 (6 bases). The V end was cut by 0 bases, the J end by 6 bases, with 16 bases between. Germline V CDR1 and CDR2: SGHDT, YYEEEE. This CDR3 spans 15 amino acids. CDR3 bases: TGTGCCAGCAGCTTGGCCTACAGGGTTTCCCTCGAGCAGTACTTC. Its protein is CASSLAYRVSLEQYF. The full variable domain, completed using reference TRBV5-6 and TRBJ2-7, is DAGVTQSPTHLIKTRGQQVTLRCSPKSGHDTVSWYQQALGQGPQFIFQYYEEEERQRGNFPDRFSGHQFPNYSSELNVNALLLGDSALYLCASSLAYRVSLEQYFGPGTRLTVT.

This chain connects TRBV6-5 to TRBJ2-3; 7 bases are a match to TRBD1. This CDR3 region has 15 residues. The J segment lost 0 bases and the V segment lost 0 bases, leaving 0 bases of the junction unmatched. Germline V gene lookup returns CDR1 MNHEY and CDR2 SVGAGI. CDR3 sequence: CASSYSGQSTDTQYF. The CDR3 DNA reads as TGTGCCAGCAGTTACTCGGGACAGAGCACAGATACGCAGTATTTT.

CDR3 sequence: CASSNSARGFADTQYF. The CDR3 region has the DNA TGTGCCAGCAGTAATAGTGCCAGGGGGTTCGCAGATACGCAGTATTTT. V is TRBV27 and J is TRBJ2-3, with 7 bases lining up with TRBD1. The V segment lost 5 bases and the J segment 4 bases; nucleotides outside the gene matches: 12. Germline lookup yields CDR1 MNHEY and CDR2 SMNVEV (reference sequence). The CDR3 has 16 residues.

The CDR3 reads CASSPQGTYEQYF. CDR3 bases: TGTGCCAGCAGCCCACAGGGAACCTACGAGCAGTACTTC. The chain is built from TRBV13 and TRBJ2-7; a possible D gene is TRBD1 (6 bases). Germline V CDR1 and CDR2: PRHDT, FYEKMQ (reference sequence). V lost 5 bases and J lost 2, with 10 bases in between. The CDR3 runs 13 residues.

The chain has TRBV5-8 and TRBJ2-5; TRBD2 might be the D (7 bases). The CDR3 extends over 15 amino acids. Germline CDR1 and CDR2: SGHTS and YDEGEE. Trimming cost V 4 bases and J 2 bases, with 15 bases left between them. CDR3 loop: CASSPDGGRQETQYF. The CDR3 nucleotides read TGTGCCAGCAGCCCGGACGGGGGGCGGCAAGAGACCCAGTACTTC.

V usage is TRBV18 and J usage is TRBJ2-1; 7 bases map to TRBD1. Losses at the gene ends were 5 bases for V and 6 bases for J; bases not matched to a gene: 10. The CDR3 length is 15 residues. Germline CDR1 KGHSH, CDR2 LQKENI. In DNA, the CDR3 is TGTGCCAGCTCATCCGGGACAGAATCTTTCAATGAGCAGTTCTTC. Translated, it gives CASSSGTESFNEQFF.

The rearrangement uses TRBV4-1 and TRBJ2-1, with D unresolved. Trimming left V 1 base short and J 1 base short, with 14 bases between. This CDR3 has 17 amino acids. In germline, CDR1 is MGHRA, CDR2 YSYEKL. The CDR3 reads CASSQAASFLSYNEQFF. The CDR3 coding sequence is TGCGCCAGCAGCCAAGCGGCTAGTTTTCTATCCTACAATGAGCAGTTCTTC.

A word on this clone: Other nucleotide sequences from this sample produce the same CDR3. V usage is TRBV4-2 and J usage is TRBJ1-2; possibly TRBD1 for D (5 bases). The CDR3 extends over 16 amino acids. V was clipped by 2 bases and J by 4 bases, with 17 bases between them. Germline loops: CDR1 LGHNA, CDR2 YNFKEQ. Here the CDR3 reads CASSQTDRGGGYGYTF. Written as DNA, the CDR3 is TGTGCCAGCAGCCAAACAGATAGGGGAGGTGGCTATGGCTACACCTTC.